This paragraph covers one T cell receptor beta chain sequence. This table comes from immunoSEQ multiplex PCR, and its TCRdb copy is limited to in-frame clones, with some not included. There are under 60,000 clones in the sample; about 91% occur only once, and roughly 10% lies in the top ten. The sample is drawn from a study of T cell changes during pregnancy in multiple sclerosis. The CDR3 contains 15 residues. J lost 4 bases, V lost 3 bases, and 5 bases had no gene match. The germline V gene has CDR1 SGDLS and CDR2 YYNGEE. Sequenced material: CD8+ T cells from peripheral blood mononuclear cells, taken after pregnancy. This sequence was found in a female donor with multiple sclerosis, enrolled in a pregnancy study. The chain employs TRBV9 and TRBJ2-5; TRBD2 agrees at 11 bases. The CDR3 sequence: CASSDSGGALETQYF. DNA for the CDR3: TGTGCCAGCAGCGATAGCGGGGGGGCCCTAGAGACCCAGTACTTC.